The 22 T cell receptor beta chains in this list originate from one sample, sequenced in a study of glioma-infiltrating T cells. TCR alpha and beta CDR3 regions were amplified from RNA using iRepertoire nested multiplex PCR. Each CDR3 protein gets one entry after TCRdb re-called the multiplex PCR reads with MiXCR. The table has more than 100,000 distinct CDR3 sequences, about 30% seen once; the top ten hold 44%. The sequenced material came from glioma tissue, nonneoplastic brain tissue, or PBMCs (not recorded which). The receptors were gathered from a human donor with low-grade glioma or glioblastoma, undergoing nonglioma brain surgery, or in good health (not recorded which).

In this sample, this clonotype turned up many times. The rearrangement joins TRBV6-1 to TRBJ2-3; 10 bases fit TRBD2. From germline, CDR1 is MNHNS and CDR2 SASEGT. Losses at the gene ends were 10 bases for V and 3 bases for J; bases not matched to a gene: 7. The CDR3 runs 14 residues. The CDR3 loop is CATGERGGTDTQYF. CDR3 sequence (DNA): TGTGCCACCGGGGAGCGGGGGGGGACAGATACGCAGTATTTT.

This clonotype was detected many times. V usage is TRBV12-3 or TRBV12-4 and J usage is TRBJ1-5; D gene uncertain. Trimming removed 3 bases at V and 2 bases at J, with 8 bases between. The CDR3 consists of 14 residues. The chain's CDR3 is CASSFGDGNQPQHF. CDR3 sequence (DNA): TGTGCCAGCAGTTTCGGAGACGGCAATCAGCCCCAGCATTTT.

This clonotype was seen more than once but under ten times. The J gene is TRBJ1-1, the V gene TRBV20-1; unclear D gene. V gave up 5 bases and J gave up 7 bases, with 20 bases separating them. The CDR3 has 14 residues. Germline V CDR1 and CDR2: DFQATT, SNEGSKA (reference sequence). CDR3 region: CSARYSNSWNEAFF. The CDR3 DNA sequence: TGCAGTGCTCGCTATTCGAACAGCTGGAATGAAGCTTTCTTT.

This clonotype was counted only a few times. The V and J genes are TRBV7-9 and TRBJ1-2, with TRBD1 identical over 8 bases. CDR3 length equals 14 residues. Germline V gene data show CDR1 as SEHNR and CDR2 as FQNEAQ (reference sequence). V trimming: 2 bases; J trimming: 7 bases; junction bases outside the gene matches: 6. The CDR3 DNA sequence: TGTGCCAGCAGCTTATTGGGACAGGTGGTTGGCTACACCTTC. It encodes CASSLLGQVVGYTF. Full variable domain (missing parts from reference TRBV7-9 and TRBJ1-2): DTGVSQNPRHKITKRGQNVTFRCDPISEHNRLYWYRQTLGQGPEFLTYFQNEAQLEKSRLLSDRFSAERPKGSFSTLEIQRTEQGDSAMYLCASSLLGQVVGYTFGSGTRLTVV.

In the case of this clonotype: Being one base from a much bigger clone, this may be a read error. The DNA of the CDR3 is TGTGCCAGTAAGAGGGGTCAAGGGACTCCCCCATCCGAGAAGTACTTC. Translation gives CASKRGQGTPPSEKYF. The chain is built from TRBV19 and TRBJ2-7; the D gene is possibly TRBD2 (6 bases). The CDR3 spans 16 residues. Germline V lookup: CDR1 LNHDA, CDR2 SQIVND (reference sequence).

The gene calls are TRBV2 and TRBJ2-5; D uncertain. V was shortened by 7 bases and J by 5 bases, with 11 bases between the two germline ends. Germline V gene data show CDR1 as SNHLY and CDR2 as FYNNEI. The CDR3 runs 12 residues. In nucleotides, the CDR3 is TGTGCCAGCACTACCGAAACGGAGACCCAGTACTTC. It specifies CASTTETETQYF.

This clonotype appeared many times. V and J are TRBV7-2 and TRBJ1-2, with TRBD1 matching over 8 bases. The J segment lost 6 bases and the V segment lost 5 bases, leaving 5 bases of the junction unmatched. The CDR3 loop spans 13 amino acids. Germline CDR1 SGHTA, CDR2 FQGNSA. This CDR3 reads CASSTGTGHGYTF. CDR3 nucleotide sequence: TGTGCCAGCAGCACAGGGACAGGCCATGGCTACACCTTC.

J is TRBJ2-3 and V is TRBV5-4, with TRBD2 matching over 7 bases. After removal of 5 bases from V and 4 bases from J, the junction contained 7 bases not matched to a gene. The germline CDR1 and CDR2 sequences are SGHNT and YYREEE (reference sequence). The length of the CDR3 is 14 residues. For the CDR3, the DNA is TGTGCCAGCAGATCGAGCGGGGCGGCAGATACGCAGTATTTT. Translation: CASRSSGAADTQYF.

J is TRBJ2-1 and V is TRBV4-2; 13 bases line up with TRBD2. The V gene end was trimmed by 2 bases and the J gene end by 4 bases; junction bases not matched to a gene: 5. The CDR3 is made up of 17 amino acids. The germline gives CDR1 LGHNA, CDR2 YNFKEQ. CDR3 in amino acids: CASSQQLAGGSYNEQFF. The CDR3 DNA follows: TGTGCCAGCAGCCAACAACTAGCGGGGGGGTCTTACAATGAGCAGTTCTTC.

There are many counts of this clonotype. A junction boundary mismatches the germline segment, possibly from a read error. As DNA, the CDR3 is TGTGCCAGCAGCTCGAGCGGCAGGGGTGGCAACCAGCCCCAGCATTTT. Translating it yields CASSSSGRGGNQPQHF. This chain uses TRBV7-8 with TRBJ1-5, with D possibly being TRBD1 (6 bases). The germline CDR1 and CDR2 sequences are SGHVS and FQNEAQ. The CDR3 covers 16 residues. Full variable domain (rest looked up from reference TRBV7-8 and TRBJ1-5): GAGVSQSPRYKVAKRGQDVALRCDPISGHVSLFWYQQALGQGPEFLTYFQNEAQLDKSGLPSDRFFAERPEGSVSTLKIQRTQQEDSAVYLCASSSSGRGGNQPQHFGDGTRLSIL.

This clonotype was counted many times. The chain uses TRBV6-1 and TRBJ1-3; 7 bases match TRBD1. CDR1 is MNHNS, CDR2 SASEGT, per germline. The length of the CDR3 is 14 residues. Losses at the gene ends were 6 bases for V and 2 bases for J; bases not matched to a gene: 4. DNA for the CDR3: TGTGCCAGCAGATCTACAGGGGCTGGAAACACCATATATTTT. Its protein product is CASRSTGAGNTIYF.

About this clonotype itself: A much larger clone lies one base from this, so it may be a read error. The chain links TRBV7-2 to TRBJ1-1; D gene ambiguous. Germline V lookup: CDR1 SGHTA, CDR2 FQGNSA. The CDR3 consists of 14 residues. DNA for the CDR3: TGTGCCAGCAGCTTAGTTCCCGAGAACAGTGAAGCTTTCTTT. It translates to CASSLVPENSEAFF.

This clonotype occurred many times. The chain carries TRBV7-8 and TRBJ2-1; 8 bases agree with TRBD2. The germline V gene has CDR1 SGHVS and CDR2 FQNEAQ. The V gene end was trimmed by 1 base and the J gene end by 10 bases; junction bases not matched to a gene: 12. The CDR3 has 16 residues. The CDR3: CASSLGDVAGRAEQFF. The CDR3 DNA reads as TGTGCCAGCAGCTTAGGGGACGTAGCGGGGCGGGCAGAGCAGTTCTTC.

The chain recombines TRBV11-2 with TRBJ2-5, with TRBD2 matching over 8 bases. Germline values: CDR1 SGHAT, CDR2 FQNNGV. The CDR3 extends over 17 amino acids. With 1 base clipped from V and 0 bases from J, the junction kept 7 bases outside the gene matches. CDR3 DNA: TGTGCCAGCAGCTTAGTGGGAGCGGGGGTAAACCAAGAGACCCAGTACTTC. It specifies CASSLVGAGVNQETQYF.

Many counts were recorded for this clonotype. This chain joins TRBV7-2 and TRBJ2-7; unclear D gene. This CDR3 contains 13 residues. The germline gives CDR1 SGHTA, CDR2 FQGNSA. V was clipped by 4 bases and J by 7 bases, with 14 bases between them. The CDR3 spells CASSSQFEGEQYF. The CDR3 DNA follows: TGTGCCAGCAGCTCACAATTCGAAGGGGAGCAGTACTTC.

On this clonotype itself: A much larger clone lies one base from this, so it may be a read error. The chain employs TRBV29-1 and TRBJ2-5; TRBD1 or TRBD2 may be the D gene (5 bases each). Per germline, CDR1 SQVTM and CDR2 ANQGSEA. V lost 6 bases and J 1 base, leaving 12 bases between the germline ends. This CDR3 comprises 13 residues. DNA for the CDR3: TGCAGCGTAGAGGGGCCAGTCCAAGAGACCCAGTACTTC. Amino acid sequence: CSVEGPVQETQYF.

This clonotype was seen at least ten times. The rearrangement joins TRBV18 to TRBJ1-1; the D gene is possibly TRBD1 (5 bases). The CDR3 contains 15 residues. Trimming took 0 bases from V and 1 from J, leaving 9 bases between them. From germline, CDR1 is KGHSH and CDR2 LQKENI. The CDR3 reads CASSPPGQENTEAFF. The CDR3 bases are TGTGCCAGCTCACCACCCGGACAAGAGAACACTGAAGCTTTCTTT.

This clonotype has a handful of counts. The chain is built from TRBV12-3 or TRBV12-4 and TRBJ2-7; D is ambiguous. Trimming cost V 5 bases and J 2 bases, with 13 bases left between them. The CDR3 runs to 14 residues. The CDR3 region is CASSERWVPYEQYF. The CDR3 DNA is TGTGCCAGCAGTGAACGCTGGGTCCCCTACGAGCAGTACTTC.

As regards this clonotype: Germline is not matched at one junction end, which may reflect a read error. The J gene is TRBJ1-2, the V gene TRBV7-2, with unresolved D. Germline-derived CDR1 and CDR2 are SGHTA and FQGNSA. CDR3 length equals 14 residues. As DNA, the CDR3 is TGTGCCAGCAGCTTAGGGGCCTCTAAATATGGCTACCCCTTC. It codes for CASSLGASKYGYPF.

This clonotype was picked up many times. The CDR3 protein is CASSLSTLTYNEQFF. The DNA of the CDR3 is TGCGCCAGCAGCTTGTCAACCCTTACCTACAATGAGCAGTTCTTC. This rearrangement joins TRBV5-1 to TRBJ2-1, with D unresolved. CDR3 size: 15 residues. V gave up 1 base and J gave up 2 bases, with 10 bases separating them. CDR1 and CDR2 (germline): SGHRS, YFSETQ. Based on the CDR3 plus reference TRBV5-1 and TRBJ2-1, the full variable domain is KAGVTQTPRYLIKTRGQQVTLSCSPISGHRSVSWYQQTPGQGLQFLFEYFSETQRNKGNFPGRFSGRQFSNSRSEMNVSTLELGDSALYLCASSLSTLTYNEQFFGPGTRLTVL.

As for this clonotype: A much larger clone sits a single nucleotide away, making a read error possible. The chain combines TRBV20-1 with TRBJ1-2; tentatively, D is TRBD1 (6 bases). Trimming cost V 4 bases and J 10 bases, with 19 bases left between them. Germline CDR1 and CDR2: DFQATT and SNEGSKA (reference sequence). The CDR3 runs 13 residues. In DNA, the CDR3 is TGCAGTGCTAATGTGAAGGGGGTGGGGGTCTACACCTTC. Its translation: CSANVKGVGVYTF.

To note about this clonotype: Possible read error: a much larger clone is one base away. This chain links TRBV4-1 with TRBJ1-3, with 12 bases identical to TRBD1. CDR3 size: 15 residues. Germline CDR1 is MGHRA and CDR2 is YSYEKL. CDR3 DNA sequence: TGCGCCAGCAGCCAAGATGGGACAGGGGGCTACACCATGTATTTT. It is translated as CASSQDGTGGYTMYF.